This paragraph covers one TCR beta chain sequence. These data originate in a study of blood T cell repertoires in COVID-19. Study context: The samples span acute and convalescent COVID-19 from the United States, Italy and Spain. T cells, B-cell-depleted T cells, or PBMCs supplied cDNA or gDNA.

Per the authors' pipeline: The assay estimated nucleated cells by amplifying reference gene primers. The data were produced by immunoSEQ multiplex PCR, yet TCRdb's version contains in-frame clones alone and is incomplete. For V, J and clone size, that table is used; D and trimming come from the DNA. The sample yields about 140,000 clones, about three quarters seen once. Enrollees, 18 to 89 years old, lived in approximately 25 US areas. CDR1 is SGHNT and CDR2 is YYREEE in the germline V gene (reference sequence). The CDR3 has 15 residues. The V end was cut by 3 bases, the J end by 8 bases, with 20 bases between.

This clonotype was obtained from a woman aged 50 to 65 who had recovered from COVID-19. Sequences were obtained from PBMCs or T cells enriched from blood (not recorded which). This chain links TRBV5-4 with TRBJ1-2; D uncertain. CDR3 in amino acids: CASSSPQPYSDGYTF. The CDR3 region has the DNA TGTGCCAGCAGCTCCCCACAGCCCTATTCTGACGGCTACACCTTC.